One and the same sample provided the 5 T cell receptor beta chains below, sequenced in a study of metastatic and nonmetastatic thyroid tumors. Through MiXCR, TCRdb re-clonotyped the PCR reads. The sample includes some 32,000 clones, around a fifth of them seen just once. All patients reached thyroid surgery having received no treatment beforehand. The sequenced sample was blood. The receptors come from a female donor with papillary thyroid cancer or a benign thyroid nodule (not recorded which). Some clones in this sample may be carry-over from other donors' samples.

Relative to its sample, this clone is medium-sized (0.01 to 0.1%). The chain uses TRBV4-1 and TRBJ2-7, with no clear D. This CDR3 is 13 amino acids long. The ends were cut back, 4 bases at V and 4 bases at J, with 11 bases in the middle. Germline assignment: CDR1 MGHRA and CDR2 YSYEKL. CDR3 coding DNA: TGCGCCAGCAGCCCCCCGATGGAATACGAGCAGTACTTC. Protein sequence: CASSPPMEYEQYF.

This clone was observed many times. The DNA is left out, because the CDR3 cannot be placed on it with certainty; the CDR3 is given as TCRdb lists it. This rearrangement joins TRBV9 to TRBJ2-2. The CDR3 spans 11 amino acids, including both terminal residues. Germline V lookup: CDR1 SGDLS, CDR2 YYNGEE. CDR3 loop: CASSVGSGIVF.

V and J are TRBV12-3 or TRBV12-4 and TRBJ1-1; D remains unclear. Deletions cut 10 bases from V and 9 bases from J, with 15 bases between. CDR3 length: 11 residues. The CDR3 region is CAILEGRKAFF. In DNA, the CDR3 is TGTGCCATCCTAGAGGGCAGAAAAGCTTTCTTT.

This clone occurred many times. This rearrangement joins TRBV29-1 to TRBJ2-1; 8 bases fit TRBD2. Germline lookup yields CDR1 SQVTM and CDR2 ANQGSEA. The CDR3 consists of 14 residues. J lost 9 bases, V lost 5 bases, and 12 bases had no gene match. CDR3 nucleotides: TGCAGCGTTCCCCCGGCGGGGGGCCAGGGTGAGCAGTTCTTC. Its translation is CSVPPAGGQGEQFF.

The rearrangement uses TRBV30 and TRBJ1-5, with TRBD1 matching 9 bases. With 4 bases clipped from V and 4 bases from J, the junction kept 2 bases outside the gene matches. Germline V gives CDR1 GTSNPN, CDR2 SVGIG (reference sequence). This CDR3 is built from 13 residues. CDR3 residues: CAWTGQGNQPQHF. The DNA for the CDR3 is TGTGCCTGGACCGGACAGGGGAATCAGCCCCAGCATTTT.